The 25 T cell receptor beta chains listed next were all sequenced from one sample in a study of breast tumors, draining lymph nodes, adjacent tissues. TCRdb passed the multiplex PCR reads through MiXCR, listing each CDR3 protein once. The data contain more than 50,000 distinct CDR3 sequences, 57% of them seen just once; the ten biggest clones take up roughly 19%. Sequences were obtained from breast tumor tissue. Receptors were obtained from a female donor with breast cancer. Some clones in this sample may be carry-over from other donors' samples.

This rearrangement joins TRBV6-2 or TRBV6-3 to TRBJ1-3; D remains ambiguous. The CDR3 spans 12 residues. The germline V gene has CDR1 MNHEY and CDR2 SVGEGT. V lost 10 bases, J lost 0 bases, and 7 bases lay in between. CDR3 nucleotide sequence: TGTGCCACCACCTTCTCTGGAAACACCATATATTTT. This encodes CATTFSGNTIYF.

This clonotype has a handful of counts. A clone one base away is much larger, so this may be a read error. The CDR3 sequence: CASSCSADLGFYEQYF. DNA for the CDR3: TGTGCCAGCAGTTGCTCGGCCGACTTGGGGTTCTACGAGCAGTACTTC. This sequence joins TRBV6-5 and TRBJ2-7; D is uncertain. Germline V gene data show CDR1 as MNHEY and CDR2 as SVGAGI. The germline V and J ends were trimmed by 4 bases and 3 bases, with 19 bases remaining between them. This CDR3 is built from 16 residues.

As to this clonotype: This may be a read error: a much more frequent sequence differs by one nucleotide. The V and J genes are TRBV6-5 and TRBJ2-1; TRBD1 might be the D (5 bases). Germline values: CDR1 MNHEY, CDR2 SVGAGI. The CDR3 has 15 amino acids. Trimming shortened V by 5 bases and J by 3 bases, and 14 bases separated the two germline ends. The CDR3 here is CASSHGDGHYNEQFF. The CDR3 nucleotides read TGTGCCAGCAGTCACGGAGACGGACACTACAATGAGCAGTTCTTC.

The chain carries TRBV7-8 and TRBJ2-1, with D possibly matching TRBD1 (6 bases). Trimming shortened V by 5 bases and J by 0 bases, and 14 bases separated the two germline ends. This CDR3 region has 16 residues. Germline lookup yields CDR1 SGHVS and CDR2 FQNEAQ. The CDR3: CASSEQGFSSYNEQFF. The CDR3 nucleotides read TGTGCCAGCAGCGAACAGGGCTTCAGCTCCTACAATGAGCAGTTCTTC.

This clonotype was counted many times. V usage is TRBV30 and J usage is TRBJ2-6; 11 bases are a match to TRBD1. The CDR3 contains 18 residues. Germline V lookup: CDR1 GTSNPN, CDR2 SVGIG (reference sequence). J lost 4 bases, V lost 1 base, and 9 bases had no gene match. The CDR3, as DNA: TGTGCCTGGAGTGACGGGACAGGGGGATTTGTGGGGGCCAACGTCCTGACTTTC. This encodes CAWSDGTGGFVGANVLTF.

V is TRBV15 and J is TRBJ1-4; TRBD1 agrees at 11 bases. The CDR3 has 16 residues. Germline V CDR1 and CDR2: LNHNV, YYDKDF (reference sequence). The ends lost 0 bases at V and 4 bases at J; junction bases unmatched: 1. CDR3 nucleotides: TGTGCCACCAGCAGAGAAGGGACAGGGGGTAATGAAAAACTGTTTTTT. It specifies CATSREGTGGNEKLFF.

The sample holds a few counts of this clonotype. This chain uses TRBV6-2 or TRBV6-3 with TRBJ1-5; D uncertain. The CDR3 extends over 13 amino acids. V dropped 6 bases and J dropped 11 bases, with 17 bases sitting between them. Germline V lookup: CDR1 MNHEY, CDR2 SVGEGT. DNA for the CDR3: TGTGCCAGCAGCCCGGGTTCCCCTAGGACCCAGCATTTT. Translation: CASSPGSPRTQHF.

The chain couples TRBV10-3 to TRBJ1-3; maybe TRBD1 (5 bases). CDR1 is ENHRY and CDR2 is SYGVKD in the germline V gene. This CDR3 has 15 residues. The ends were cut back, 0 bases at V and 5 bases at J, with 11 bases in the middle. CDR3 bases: TGTGCCATCAGTGAGTCGCAGGGAGGGAGAAACACCATATATTTT. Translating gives CAISESQGGRNTIYF.

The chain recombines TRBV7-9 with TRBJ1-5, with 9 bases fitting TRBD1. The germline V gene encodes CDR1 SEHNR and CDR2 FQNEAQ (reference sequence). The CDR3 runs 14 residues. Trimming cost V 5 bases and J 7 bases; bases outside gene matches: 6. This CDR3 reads CASSVGQGGQPQHF. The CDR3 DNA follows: TGTGCCAGCAGCGTGGGACAGGGCGGCCAGCCCCAGCATTTT.

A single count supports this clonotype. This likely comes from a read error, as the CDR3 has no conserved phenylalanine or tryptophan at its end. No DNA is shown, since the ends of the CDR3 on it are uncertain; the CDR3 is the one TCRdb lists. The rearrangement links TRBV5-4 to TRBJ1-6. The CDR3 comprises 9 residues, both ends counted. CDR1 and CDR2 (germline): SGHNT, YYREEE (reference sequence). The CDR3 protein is CASSSGLAG.

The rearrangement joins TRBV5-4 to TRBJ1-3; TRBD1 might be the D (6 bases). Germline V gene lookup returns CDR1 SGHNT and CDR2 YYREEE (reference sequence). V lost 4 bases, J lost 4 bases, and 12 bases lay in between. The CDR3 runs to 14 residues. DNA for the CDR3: TGTGCCAGCAGCCCTCTAGGGGGGGGAAACACCATATATTTT. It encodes CASSPLGGGNTIYF.

CDR3 nucleotide sequence: TGTGCCAGCAGCCCCGGCCCGTTTCGCGGGGCCAACGTCCTGACTTTC. It specifies CASSPGPFRGANVLTF. This chain joins TRBV7-6 and TRBJ2-6, with D hard to call. Germline V gene lookup returns CDR1 SGHVS and CDR2 FNYEAQ. The CDR3 length is 16 residues. V was cut by 5 bases and J by 4 bases, with 15 bases left in between.

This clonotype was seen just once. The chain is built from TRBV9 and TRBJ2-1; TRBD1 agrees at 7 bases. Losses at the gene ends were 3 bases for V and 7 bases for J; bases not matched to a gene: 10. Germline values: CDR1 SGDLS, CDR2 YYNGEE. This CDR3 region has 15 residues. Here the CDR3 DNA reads TGTGCCAGCAGCGCCGGGACAGCAGACGCGAATGAGCAGTTCTTC. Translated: CASSAGTADANEQFF.

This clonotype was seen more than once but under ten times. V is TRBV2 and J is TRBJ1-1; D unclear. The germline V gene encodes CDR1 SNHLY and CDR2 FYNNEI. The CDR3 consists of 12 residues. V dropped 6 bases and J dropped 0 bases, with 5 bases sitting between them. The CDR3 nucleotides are TGTGCCAGCAGGGAAATGAACACTGAAGCTTTCTTT. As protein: CASREMNTEAFF.

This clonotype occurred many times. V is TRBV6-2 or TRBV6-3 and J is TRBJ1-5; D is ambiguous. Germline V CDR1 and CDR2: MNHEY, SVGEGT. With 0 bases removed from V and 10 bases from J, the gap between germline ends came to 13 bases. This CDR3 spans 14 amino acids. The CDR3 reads CASSYSGPQDPQHF. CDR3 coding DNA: TGTGCCAGCAGTTACTCCGGACCCCAGGATCCCCAGCATTTT.

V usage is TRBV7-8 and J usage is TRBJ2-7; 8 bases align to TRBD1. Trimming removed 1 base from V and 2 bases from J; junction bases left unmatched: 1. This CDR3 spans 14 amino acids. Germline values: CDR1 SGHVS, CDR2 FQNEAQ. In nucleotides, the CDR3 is TGTGCCAGCAGCTTAGTACAGGGGGCCTACGAGCAGTACTTC. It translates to CASSLVQGAYEQYF.

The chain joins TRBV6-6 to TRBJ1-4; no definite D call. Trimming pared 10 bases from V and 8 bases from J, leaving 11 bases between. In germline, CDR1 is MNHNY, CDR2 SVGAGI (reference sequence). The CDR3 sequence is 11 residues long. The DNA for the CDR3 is TGTGCCACCAACAACGGGGAAAAACTGTTTTTT. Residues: CATNNGEKLFF.

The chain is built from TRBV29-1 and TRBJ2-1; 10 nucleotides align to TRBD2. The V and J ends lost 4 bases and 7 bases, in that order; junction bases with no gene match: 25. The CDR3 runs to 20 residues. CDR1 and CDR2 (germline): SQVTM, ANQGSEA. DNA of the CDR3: TGCAGCGTTGTGGGTGGGCCCTCAGAAGCGGGAGGGAGGAAAGGGAATGAGCAGTTCTTC. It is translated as CSVVGGPSEAGGRKGNEQFF.

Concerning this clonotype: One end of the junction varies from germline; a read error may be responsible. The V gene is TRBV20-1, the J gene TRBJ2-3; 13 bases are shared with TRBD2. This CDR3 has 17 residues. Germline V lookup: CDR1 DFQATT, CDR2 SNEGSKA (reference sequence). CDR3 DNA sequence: TGCAGTGCTGGAGACCCCGGACTAGCGGGAGTCGCAGATACGCAGTATTTT. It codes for CSAGDPGLAGVADTQYF.

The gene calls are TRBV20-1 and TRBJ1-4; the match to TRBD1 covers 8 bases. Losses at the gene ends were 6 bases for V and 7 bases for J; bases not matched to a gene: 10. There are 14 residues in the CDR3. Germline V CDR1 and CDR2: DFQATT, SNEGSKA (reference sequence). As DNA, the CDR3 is TGCAGTGCCATGACAGGGGCCGGTAGTGAAAAACTGTTTTTT. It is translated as CSAMTGAGSEKLFF.

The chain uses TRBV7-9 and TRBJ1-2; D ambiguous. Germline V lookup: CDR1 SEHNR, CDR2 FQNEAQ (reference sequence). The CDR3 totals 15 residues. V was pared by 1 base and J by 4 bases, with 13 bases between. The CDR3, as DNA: TGTGCCAGCAGCTTAGATTTGGCAGCGAGCTATGGCTACACCTTC. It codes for CASSLDLAASYGYTF.

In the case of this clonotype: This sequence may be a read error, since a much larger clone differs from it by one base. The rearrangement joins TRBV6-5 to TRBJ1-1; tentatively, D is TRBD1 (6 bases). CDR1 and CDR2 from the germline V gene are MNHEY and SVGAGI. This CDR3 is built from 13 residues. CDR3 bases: TGTGTCAGCAGTACGGGGGGCGGCACTGAAGCTTTCTTT. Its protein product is CVSSTGGGTEAFF.

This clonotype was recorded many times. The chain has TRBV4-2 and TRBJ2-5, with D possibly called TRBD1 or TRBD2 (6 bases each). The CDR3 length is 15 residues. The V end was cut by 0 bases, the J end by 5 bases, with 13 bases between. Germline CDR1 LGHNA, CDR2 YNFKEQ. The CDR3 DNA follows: TGTGCCAGCAGCCAAGATCCGGGGGCCGAGGAGACCCAGTACTTC. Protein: CASSQDPGAEETQYF.

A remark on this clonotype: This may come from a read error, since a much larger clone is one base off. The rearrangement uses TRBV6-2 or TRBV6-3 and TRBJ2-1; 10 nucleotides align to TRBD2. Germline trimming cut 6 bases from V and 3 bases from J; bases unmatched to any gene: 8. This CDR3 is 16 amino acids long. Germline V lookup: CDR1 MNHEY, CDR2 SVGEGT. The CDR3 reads CASSPTLAGVYNEQFF. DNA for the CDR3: TGTGCCAGCAGCCCTACCCTAGCGGGGGTCTACAATGAGCAGTTCTTC.

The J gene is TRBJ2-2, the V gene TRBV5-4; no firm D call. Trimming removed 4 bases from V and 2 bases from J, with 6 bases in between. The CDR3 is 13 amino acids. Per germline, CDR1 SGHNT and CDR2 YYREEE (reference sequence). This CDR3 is CASSPSNTGELFF. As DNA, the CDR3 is TGTGCCAGCAGCCCAAGTAACACCGGGGAGCTGTTTTTT.